The rows below give T cell receptor beta chains drawn from one sample of a study of preoperative IRX-2 immunotherapy in early breast cancer. TCRdb's copy holds only in-frame clones and misses some; the assay was immunoSEQ multiplex PCR. The table includes 40,000 to 50,000 clones, around three quarters detected once. The specimen was tumor tissue, collected after IRX-2 immunotherapy. These receptors were taken from a human donor with breast cancer. Each CDR3 is given with its conserved first and last residue. The D gene is left open where the match is weak. The listing skips clone size in some rows; elsewhere it reads once, few, many or a size class.

TRBV9,TRBJ2-7,.,TRBD1,TGTGCCAGCAGCGCCCGACAGGGGCACGACGAGCAGTACTTC,CASSARQGHDEQYF
TRBV19,TRBJ1-1,once,.,TGTGCCAGTAGTATAGATCGCTTGGCTGAAGCTTTCTTT,CASSIDRLAEAFF
TRBV11-3,TRBJ1-6,.,.,TGTGCCAGCAGCCAAGGAGCGGGAAGTGGTGATTCACCCCTCCACTTT,CASSQGAGSGDSPLHF
TRBV5-1,TRBJ2-2,once,.,TGCGCCAGCACCTCTATGGGGGGCACCGGGGAGCTGTTTTTT,CASTSMGGTGELFF
TRBV12-5,TRBJ2-7,.,TRBD1,TGTGCTAGTGGTTTGTCACCCGGGACAGGGGATTACGAGCAGTACTTC,CASGLSPGTGDYEQYF
TRBV12-5,TRBJ2-1,once,.,TGTGCCAGCACCGTACATCCGGGACCCGTAGGCAATGAGCAGTTCTTC,CASTVHPGPVGNEQFF
TRBV30,TRBJ1-1,.,.,TGTGCCTGGAGTCGGGGCACTGAAGCTTTCTTT,CAWSRGTEAFF
TRBV6-4,TRBJ2-3,.,TRBD1,TGTGCCAGCAAATGGGGGACAGGGGTGACAGATACGCAGTATTTT,CASKWGTGVTDTQYF
TRBV19,TRBJ1-5,.,TRBD1,TGTGCCAGTAGGTTAGGGACAGGCTATAGCAATCAGCCCCAGCATTTT,CASRLGTGYSNQPQHF
TRBV6-1,TRBJ1-2,.,.,TGTGCCAGCAGTGAAGTGTCGACAGACCTCTATGGCTACACCTTC,CASSEVSTDLYGYTF
TRBV7-8,TRBJ1-5,.,.,TGTGCCAGCAGCCAAGACAACCCATTCTATAGCAATCAGCCCCAGCATTTT,CASSQDNPFYSNQPQHF
TRBV7-4,TRBJ2-5,.,TRBD1,TGTGCCAGCAGGGCCGGGACAGTAGAGACCCAGTACTTC,CASRAGTVETQYF
TRBV2,TRBJ1-5,.,.,TGTGCCAGCAGGGATAGCAATCAGCCCCAGCATTTT,CASRDSNQPQHF
TRBV5-1,TRBJ2-2,.,.,TGCGCCAGCAGCCTAGGGTGGGGGGCGAGCACCGGGGAGCTGTTTTTT,CASSLGWGASTGELFF
TRBV5-1,TRBJ1-1,.,TRBD1,TGCGCCAGCAGCCCGAGGACAGGGACCAACACTGAAGCTTTCTTT,CASSPRTGTNTEAFF
TRBV19,TRBJ1-5,.,.,TGTGCCAGTAGTATTTCAGCAGGGAGGTTTTACAATCAGCCCCAGCATTTT,CASSISAGRFYNQPQHF
TRBV30,TRBJ2-1,.,TRBD2,TGTGCCTGGAGTCCACGAGGACTAGCGGGAGGGCGGCAGTTCTTC,CAWSPRGLAGGRQFF
TRBV6-8,TRBJ1-2,.,.,TGTGCCAGCAGTTACTCGCATGGGGGCGGGGGCTACACCTTC,CASSYSHGGGGYTF
TRBV6-8,TRBJ2-7,.,.,TGTGCCAGCAGTTCCACGGGCAGTAGGATTTCCGAGCAGTACTTC,CASSSTGSRISEQYF
TRBV22-1,TRBJ1-5,.,.,TGTGCCAGCGCGCCCCTTCAGGGTAAGCAGCATTTT,CASAPLQGKQHF
TRBV18,TRBJ1-2,.,.,TGTGCCAGCTCACCACCGGCAGGGAATGGCTACACCTTC,CASSPPAGNGYTF
TRBV18,TRBJ1-1,.,TRBD1,TGTGCCAGCTCACCAGGACAGGTTCCGAACACTGAAGCTTTCTTT,CASSPGQVPNTEAFF
TRBV11-3,TRBJ2-1,.,TRBD2,TGTGCCAGCAGCTTAACGGCGTGGGGAGGGTTCACCTACAATGAGCAGTTCTTC,CASSLTAWGGFTYNEQFF
TRBV14,TRBJ1-2,.,TRBD1,TGTGCCAGCAGCCAACCCAGGGGGCGCGGTACTAACTATGGCTACACCTTC,CASSQPRGRGTNYGYTF
TRBV5-1,TRBJ2-7,once,TRBD1,TGCGCCAGCAGCCACATTCCGGGACAGGGCTCCTACGAGCAGTACTTC,CASSHIPGQGSYEQYF
TRBV6-8,TRBJ1-5,.,TRBD1,TGTGCCAGCAGTGGAATTACAGGGGGGAATCAGCCCCAGCATTTT,CASSGITGGNQPQHF
TRBV19,TRBJ1-2,.,.,TGTGCCAGTAAAACACGCCTCCGGGACTATGGCTACACCTTC,CASKTRLRDYGYTF
TRBV11-3,TRBJ2-6,.,TRBD1,TGTGCCAGCAGCCCGAGGACAGGGGGCCTAACGGCCAACGTCCTGACTTTC,CASSPRTGGLTANVLTF
TRBV15,TRBJ2-1,.,TRBD2,TGTGCCACCAGCGAGAGATTCGGGACTAGCGGGCGCAATGAGCAGTTCTTC,CATSERFGTSGRNEQFF
TRBV6-4,TRBJ2-7,.,.,TGTGCCAGCAGTGAAGGCCCCGGGCCTCCCTACGAGCAGTACTTC,CASSEGPGPPYEQYF
TRBV29-1,TRBJ1-5,.,.,TGCAGCGTTGGGGGGACGGACAATCAGCCCCAGCATTTT,CSVGGTDNQPQHF